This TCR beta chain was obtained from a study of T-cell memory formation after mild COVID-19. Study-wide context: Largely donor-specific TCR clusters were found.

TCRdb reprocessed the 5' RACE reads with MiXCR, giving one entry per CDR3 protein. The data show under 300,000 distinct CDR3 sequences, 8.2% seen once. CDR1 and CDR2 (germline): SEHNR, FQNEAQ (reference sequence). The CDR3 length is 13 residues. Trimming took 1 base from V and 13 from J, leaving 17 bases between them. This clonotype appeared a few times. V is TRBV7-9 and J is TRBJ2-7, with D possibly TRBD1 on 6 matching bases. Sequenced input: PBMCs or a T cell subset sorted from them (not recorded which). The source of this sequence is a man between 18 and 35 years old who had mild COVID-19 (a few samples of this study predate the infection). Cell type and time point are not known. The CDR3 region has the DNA TGTGCCAGCAGCTTAGATCAAGGTACAGGGCCCTACTTC. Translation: CASSLDQGTGPYF.